One sample yielded the 27 T cell receptor beta chains listed below, sequenced in a study of beta chain features in type 1 diabetes. cDNA synthesis used the whole RNA isolate, giving expressed TCRB sequences. The protocol was immunoSEQ multiplex PCR, while the TCRdb copy is restricted to in-frame clones and leaves out a portion. The sample shows about 470,000 clones, roughly 31% of them seen only once. The sequenced material came from naive CD4+ T cells from blood. All receptors come from a young man in good health.

This chain joins TRBV30 and TRBJ2-1; 9 bases are shared with TRBD2. This CDR3 contains 15 residues. V was clipped by 3 bases and J by 9 bases; unmatched bases: 12. Germline CDR1 GTSNPN, CDR2 SVGIG (reference sequence). The CDR3 region is CAWREGRGTSFEQFF. The CDR3 DNA reads TGTGCCTGGAGAGAGGGGCGCGGGACTAGCTTTGAGCAGTTCTTC.

CDR3 bases: TGTGCCAGCAGCGTAGCTGGGCAGGCGGTTTACGAGCAGTACTTC. It is translated as CASSVAGQAVYEQYF. The V call is TRBV9, the J call TRBJ2-7; D not certain. Germline V gives CDR1 SGDLS, CDR2 YYNGEE. Trimming stripped 0 bases from V and 4 bases from J, with 14 bases between. The CDR3 consists of 15 residues.

In the case of this clone: The sample has other DNA sequences that encode this CDR3 too. The chain joins TRBV10-3 to TRBJ2-7; D is uncertain. V lost 4 bases and J lost 4, with 5 bases in between. Germline assignment: CDR1 ENHRY and CDR2 SYGVKD. The CDR3 loop spans 11 amino acids. The CDR3 bases are TGTGCCATCAGTGGGTCATACGAGCAGTACTTC. Translation gives CAISGSYEQYF.

This clone was observed a handful of times. The chain carries TRBV4-3 and TRBJ2-3; D uncertain. The ends were cut back, 0 bases at V and 4 bases at J, with 5 bases in the middle. The CDR3 spans 13 residues. Germline lookup yields CDR1 LGHNA and CDR2 YSLEER. This chain's CDR3 is CASSQDSADTQYF. CDR3 in DNA: TGCGCCAGCAGCCAAGACAGCGCAGATACGCAGTATTTT.

The chain uses TRBV28 and TRBJ2-2; 8 bases are shared with TRBD1. V dropped 4 bases and J dropped 5; count of bases not matched to a gene: 12. From germline, CDR1 is MDHEN and CDR2 SYDVKM. The CDR3 contains 17 residues. CDR3 coding DNA: TGTGCCAGCAGTTCCCCCAAGACAGGGGAGTTAACCGGGGAGCTGTTTTTT. Translated, it gives CASSSPKTGELTGELFF.

This clone was found once. V is TRBV9 and J is TRBJ2-2; the D gene is possibly TRBD2 (5 bases). Trimming took off 4 bases at V and 5 bases at J, with 15 bases between the two ends. This CDR3 has 15 amino acids. The germline CDR1 and CDR2 sequences are SGDLS and YYNGEE. The CDR3 DNA reads as TGTGCCAGCAGCTACGGGGTGGGCCGAACCGGGGAGCTGTTTTTT. It encodes CASSYGVGRTGELFF.

This clone appeared a few times. The junction does not match germline at one end; this may be a read error. Other DNA sequences from this sample encode an identical CDR3 as well. The chain employs TRBV15 and TRBJ2-7; TRBD1 might be the D (5 bases). The germline V gene encodes CDR1 LNHNV and CDR2 YYDKDF (reference sequence). There are 15 residues in the CDR3. CDR3: CATSRDPGRDYEQYF. The CDR3 DNA is TGTGCCACCAGCCGAGATCCTGGCAGGGACTACGAGCAGTACTTC.

The chain links TRBV9 to TRBJ1-3; 8 bases agree with TRBD1. V lost 8 bases, J lost 4 bases, and 8 bases stayed unmatched. The CDR3 spans 14 residues. Germline V gives CDR1 SGDLS, CDR2 YYNGEE. This CDR3 reads CARQDRGSGNTIYF. The CDR3 coding sequence is TGTGCCAGACAAGACAGGGGTTCAGGAAACACCATATATTTT. Variable domain in full (rest from reference TRBV9 and TRBJ1-3): DSGVTQTPKHLITATGQRVTLRCSPRSGDLSVYWYQQSLDQGLQFLIQYYNGEERAKGNILERFSAQQFPDLHSELNLSSLELGDSALYFCARQDRGSGNTIYFGEGSWLTVV.

V gene TRBV10-3 combines with J gene TRBJ2-7, with 9 bases lining up with TRBD1. After removal of 1 base from V and 3 bases from J, the junction contained 1 base not matched to a gene. The CDR3 runs to 14 residues. CDR1 and CDR2 (germline): ENHRY, SYGVKD. In DNA form, the CDR3 reads TGTGCCATCAGTGAGTGGGGACAGGGCTACGAGCAGTACTTC. Translation gives CAISEWGQGYEQYF.

V is TRBV27 and J is TRBJ1-2; D possibly corresponds to TRBD1 (5 bases). Trimming cost V 6 bases and J 5 bases, with 13 bases left between them. The CDR3 has 13 residues. The germline V gene has CDR1 MNHEY and CDR2 SMNVEV (reference sequence). CDR3 region: CASRPGPGYGYTF. CDR3 DNA: TGTGCCAGCAGACCGGGGCCAGGGTATGGCTACACCTTC.

The J gene is TRBJ2-2, the V gene TRBV7-3; D remains unclear. V lost 2 bases and J lost 6, with 7 bases in between. CDR3 length equals 13 residues. CDR1 is SGHTA, CDR2 FQGTGA, per germline. The CDR3 loop reads CASSLSISGELFF. The CDR3, as DNA: TGTGCCAGCAGCTTATCCATCTCCGGGGAGCTGTTTTTT.

The chain uses TRBV5-6 and TRBJ2-4; the D is unclear. Per the germline V gene, CDR1 is SGHDT and CDR2 is YYEEEE. CDR3 size: 15 residues. V lost 5 bases, J lost 3 bases, and 15 bases lay in between. CDR3 in amino acids: CASSSTTQDKNIQYF. The CDR3 nucleotides are TGTGCCAGCAGTTCCACGACTCAGGACAAAAACATTCAGTACTTC. Full variable domain (outside the CDR3, taken from reference TRBV5-6 and TRBJ2-4): DAGVTQSPTHLIKTRGQQVTLRCSPKSGHDTVSWYQQALGQGPQFIFQYYEEEERQRGNFPDRFSGHQFPNYSSELNVNALLLGDSALYLCASSSTTQDKNIQYFGAGTRLSVL.

This clone turned up a few times. The chain has TRBV28 and TRBJ2-2, with TRBD1 matching over 9 bases. Germline assignment: CDR1 MDHEN and CDR2 SYDVKM. J lost 4 bases, V lost 6 bases, and 9 bases had no gene match. This CDR3 is 16 amino acids long. The CDR3 DNA reads TGTGCCAGCAGACTGGCCGGGACAGGGTCCACCGGGGAGCTGTTTTTT. Its translation is CASRLAGTGSTGELFF. Full variable domain (remainder filled in from reference TRBV28 and TRBJ2-2): DVKVTQSSRYLVKRTGEKVFLECVQDMDHENMFWYRQDPGLGLRLIYFSYDVKMKEKGDIPEGYSVSREKKERFSLILESASTNQTSMYLCASRLAGTGSTGELFFGEGSRLTVL.

The genes are TRBV4-3 and TRBJ2-3, with D possibly matching TRBD1 (5 bases). This CDR3 spans 12 amino acids. Deletions cut 6 bases from V and 7 bases from J, with 11 bases between. The germline V gene encodes CDR1 LGHNA and CDR2 YSLEER. DNA for the CDR3: TGCGCCAGCAGTTTGGACACCTATACGCAGTATTTT. Translation gives CASSLDTYTQYF.

The chain combines TRBV9 with TRBJ2-7, with TRBD1 matching over 7 bases. Germline CDR1 and CDR2: SGDLS and YYNGEE. The ends lost 3 bases at V and 6 bases at J; junction bases unmatched: 6. The CDR3 covers 13 residues. The CDR3, as DNA: TGTGCCAGCAGCGGAGCCGGGACAGCCGAGCAGTACTTC. Amino acid sequence: CASSGAGTAEQYF.

The chain couples TRBV30 to TRBJ2-7; perhaps TRBD1 as D (5 bases). Germline V gene data show CDR1 as GTSNPN and CDR2 as SVGIG (reference sequence). The germline V and J ends were trimmed by 3 bases and 4 bases, with 16 bases remaining between them. The CDR3 is 14 amino acids. For the CDR3, the DNA is TGTGCCTGGAGCACAGGATATGGGAAGTACGAGCAGTACTTC. This translates into CAWSTGYGKYEQYF. Full variable domain (rest looked up from reference TRBV30 and TRBJ2-7): SQTIHQWPATLVQPVGSPLSLECTVEGTSNPNLYWYRQAAGRGLQLLFYSVGIGQISSEVPQNLSASRPQDRQFILSSKKLLLSDSGFYLCAWSTGYGKYEQYFGPGTRLTVT.

The genes are TRBV5-1 and TRBJ2-7; 7 nucleotides agree with TRBD2. Germline CDR1 is SGHRS and CDR2 is YFSETQ. V was clipped by 3 bases and J by 0 bases; unmatched bases: 3. This CDR3 spans 14 amino acids. CDR3 DNA sequence: TGCGCCAGCAGCTCCGGGACTACCTCCTACGAGCAGTACTTC. Amino acids: CASSSGTTSYEQYF.

The V call is TRBV4-3, the J call TRBJ2-5, with TRBD2 identical over 9 bases. In germline, CDR1 is LGHNA, CDR2 YSLEER. J gave up 1 base and V 8 bases, and 14 bases lay outside the gene matches. The CDR3 is 17 amino acids. The CDR3 reads CASAPGLTTSGQETQYF. In DNA form, the CDR3 reads TGCGCCAGCGCCCCGGGGCTGACGACTAGCGGCCAAGAGACCCAGTACTTC.

V usage is TRBV15 and J usage is TRBJ2-3, with 13 bases that match TRBD2. V gave up 7 bases and J gave up 9 bases; unmatched junction bases: 10. This CDR3 has 15 residues. From germline, CDR1 is LNHNV and CDR2 YYDKDF (reference sequence). The DNA for the CDR3 is TGTGCCACCAACCCGGGACTAGCGGGACTCGGGACGCAGTATTTT. Amino acids: CATNPGLAGLGTQYF.

This sequence joins TRBV30 and TRBJ1-1; a possible D gene is TRBD1 (5 bases). The germline V and J ends were trimmed by 2 bases and 4 bases, with 14 bases remaining between them. The CDR3 covers 14 residues. Per germline, CDR1 GTSNPN and CDR2 SVGIG (reference sequence). CDR3 in amino acids: CAWSIRGFSTEAFF. For the CDR3, the DNA is TGTGCCTGGAGTATACGGGGCTTTAGCACTGAAGCTTTCTTT.

In its sample, this clone was seen once. The V and J genes are TRBV5-1 and TRBJ1-4; a weak D match, TRBD1 (6 bases). The germline gives CDR1 SGHRS, CDR2 YFSETQ. Trimming took off 0 bases at V and 8 bases at J, with 14 bases between the two ends. CDR3 length: 15 amino acids. The CDR3 DNA follows: TGCGCCAGCAGCTTGGCGGGGACACGAGAAGAAAAACTGTTTTTT. This codes for CASSLAGTREEKLFF.

Turning to this clone: This CDR3 is also generated by other DNA sequences in the sample. The chain combines TRBV7-9 with TRBJ2-1; D is unclear. In germline, CDR1 is SEHNR, CDR2 FQNEAQ (reference sequence). Trimming stripped 4 bases from V and 7 bases from J, with 5 bases between. There are 11 residues in the CDR3. The CDR3 nucleotides read TGTGCCAGCAGCTCCAGGAATGAGCAGTTCTTC. This gives the protein CASSSRNEQFF.

CDR3 in DNA: TGTGCCTGGAGTGTACGTCAGGGAGATTTTAACTATGGCTACACCTTC. Encoded protein: CAWSVRQGDFNYGYTF. This chain links TRBV30 with TRBJ1-2; perhaps TRBD1 as D (5 bases). From germline, CDR1 is GTSNPN and CDR2 SVGIG (reference sequence). The CDR3 is 16 residues long. V lost 0 bases and J lost 1, with 15 bases in between.

The V gene is TRBV21-1, the J gene TRBJ2-4; the DNA was not compared with TRBD2, the D call given in the table. TRBV21-1 is a listed pseudogene. This CDR3 has 14 amino acids. The CDR3 region is CATSGGVAKNIQYF. The DNA of the CDR3 is TGTGCCACGAGCGGGGGAGTGGCCAAAAACATTCAGTACTTC.

J is TRBJ2-1 and V is TRBV14; 10 bases are a match to TRBD2. V shed 5 bases and J 7 bases; nucleotides not matched to a gene: 11. CDR1 is SGHDN, CDR2 FVKESK, per germline. The CDR3 is 16 amino acids. The CDR3 region is CASSLTSGRAGNEQFF. The DNA for the CDR3 is TGTGCCAGCAGCTTAACGAGCGGGAGGGCCGGGAATGAGCAGTTCTTC.

This clone showed up just a few times. This chain joins TRBV25-1 and TRBJ2-3, with 11 bases identical to TRBD2. The CDR3 has 15 residues. Per germline, CDR1 MGHDK and CDR2 SYGVNS. The V gene end was trimmed by 8 bases and the J gene end by 4 bases; junction bases not matched to a gene: 8. CDR3 residues: CASGTLAGVSDTQYF. The CDR3 coding sequence is TGTGCCAGCGGAACACTAGCGGGAGTGTCAGATACGCAGTATTTT.

This clone occurred a few times. The chain uses TRBV6-1 and TRBJ1-4, with 7 bases fitting TRBD1. Germline-derived CDR1 and CDR2 are MNHNS and SASEGT. The CDR3 sequence is 15 residues long. Losses at the gene ends were 6 bases for V and 4 bases for J; bases not matched to a gene: 8. The DNA of the CDR3 is TGTGCCAGCAGAGCGTGGGACAGCGGTAATGAAAAACTGTTTTTT. Its translation: CASRAWDSGNEKLFF.